A selection of T cell receptor beta chains follows, all from one sample in a study of blood T cell repertoires in COVID-19. Measured with immunoSEQ multiplex PCR; TCRdb has only the in-frame clones, and not every one. In the table there are about 73,000 clones, 70% to 75% of which are singletons. The sequencing input was peripheral blood. The receptors shown here come from a man between 60 and 70 years old with acute or convalescent COVID-19. Both conserved end residues are part of each CDR3. The D gene is left open where the match is weak. Some rows have no size entry. The others give once, few or many, or a class for an expanded clone.

size | J | D | V | length | CDR3 | DNA
few | TRBJ2-2 | TRBD2 | TRBV4-1 | 18 | CASSQDQGLALNTGELFF | TGCGCCAGCAGCCAAGATCAAGGACTAGCGTTGAACACCGGGGAGCTGTTTTTT
few | TRBJ1-5 | NA | TRBV6-1 | 16 | CASSGIATYSNQPQHF | TGTGCCAGCAGTGGTATAGCAACTTATAGCAATCAGCCCCAGCATTTT
NA | TRBJ1-4 | TRBD1 | TRBV5-1 | 15 | CASSLGTGGHEKLFF | TGCGCCAGCAGCTTGGGGACAGGGGGCCATGAAAAACTGTTTTTT
NA | TRBJ2-5 | TRBD1 | TRBV5-1 | 16 | CASSFEAGTGKATQYF | TGCGCCAGCAGCTTCGAAGCCGGGACAGGGAAGGCGACCCAGTACTTC
NA | TRBJ2-1 | NA | TRBV24-1 | 13 | CATSDPVTNEQFF | TGTGCCACCAGTGATCCCGTGACTAATGAGCAGTTCTTC
NA | TRBJ2-2 | TRBD2 | TRBV3-1/TRBV3-2 | 15 | CASSPGTGEGGELFF | TGTGCCAGCAGCCCCGGGACTGGGGAGGGCGGGGAGCTGTTTTTT
NA | TRBJ2-2 | NA | TRBV9 | 15 | CASSTSVDSTGELFF | TGTGCCAGCAGCACCTCGGTGGACAGCACCGGGGAGCTGTTTTTT
NA | TRBJ2-2 | NA | TRBV19 | 15 | CASSIYQGGTGELFF | TGTGCCAGTAGTATATACCAGGGGGGCACCGGGGAGCTGTTTTTT
NA | TRBJ2-1 | NA | TRBV7-9 | 13 | CASSLVIVNEQFF | TGTGCCAGCAGCTTAGTGATAGTCAATGAGCAGTTCTTC
NA | TRBJ1-6 | TRBD1 | TRBV18 | 14 | CASSNRGSNSPLHF | TGTGCCAGCTCAAACAGGGGAAGTAATTCACCCCTCCACTTT
NA | TRBJ2-2 | NA | TRBV7-3 | 19 | CASSLFPTGGRGNTGELFF | TGTGCCAGCAGCTTATTCCCAACCGGTGGGAGAGGCAACACCGGGGAGCTGTTTTTT